The rows below give T cell receptor beta chains drawn from one sample of a study of T cells in Graves' hyperthyroidism and ophthalmopathy. TCRdb itself ran the multiplex PCR reads through MiXCR, one entry per CDR3 protein. The sample has over 700,000 distinct CDR3 sequences; more than 30% are singletons. What was sequenced was blood. Receptors originate from a man between 18 and 35 years old with Graves' hyperthyroidism. The CDR3 runs from the conserved cysteine through the conserved F or W. The D gene is left open where the match is weak. Part of the rows lack a size; the others show once, few, many or a class for expanded clones.

J gene	V gene	clone size	D gene	CDR3 protein	CDR3 DNA
TRBJ1-2	TRBV6-5	NA	NA	CASSEADYMGPYGYTF	TGTGCCAGCAGTGAAGCGGATTACATGGGGCCCTATGGCTACACCTTC
TRBJ2-5	TRBV3-1	NA	NA	CASSRSSSEEGLQETQYF	TGTGCCAGCAGCCGAAGTAGCAGCGAGGAGGGACTTCAAGAGACCCAGTACTTC
TRBJ1-1	TRBV11-3	NA	NA	CASSRMGLLNTEAFF	TGTGCCAGCAGCCGCATGGGACTCCTTAACACTGAAGCTTTCTTT
TRBJ1-2	TRBV19	NA	NA	CASTGTIGYTF	TGTGCCAGTACTGGGACGATAGGGTACACCTTC
TRBJ1-1	TRBV30	few	NA	CAWTPGRTRITEAFF	TGTGCCTGGACCCCGGGTCGGACGAGAATCACTGAAGCTTTCTTT
TRBJ2-7	TRBV7-9	NA	NA	CASSFGWVESEQYF	TGTGCCAGCAGCTTCGGTTGGGTGGAGTCCGAGCAGTACTTC
TRBJ1-2	TRBV6-5	NA	NA	CASSYSRGRPYGYTF	TGTGCCAGCAGTTACTCGCGGGGACGCCCCTATGGCTACACCTTC
TRBJ2-7	TRBV12-3/TRBV12-4	few	TRBD1	CASSFNRGQGSEQYF	TGTGCCAGCAGTTTTAATAGGGGACAGGGCTCCGAGCAGTACTTC
TRBJ1-2	TRBV6-5	many	TRBD1	CATRGQPYGYTF	TGTGCCACCAGGGGGCAACCCTATGGCTACACCTTC
TRBJ1-5	TRBV10-2	NA	NA	CASSATEPQHF	TGTGCCAGCAGTGCAACGGAGCCCCAGCATTTT
TRBJ1-1	TRBV4-1	NA	NA	CASSQVVDTEAFF	TGCGCCAGCAGCCAAGTAGTGGACACTGAAGCTTTCTTT
TRBJ2-7	TRBV10-3	few	TRBD1	CASRAGTGSGEQYF	TGTGCCAGCAGGGCGGGGACAGGGTCAGGGGAGCAGTACTTC
TRBJ1-6	TRBV24-1	once	TRBD1	CATSDGQANSPLHF	TGTGCCACCAGTGACGGACAGGCTAATTCACCCCTCCACTTT
TRBJ2-5	TRBV29-1	NA	NA	CSVEVYGQSQETQYF	TGCAGCGTTGAAGTCTACGGACAATCTCAAGAGACCCAGTACTTC
TRBJ1-1	TRBV2	NA	NA	CASSRERAEAFF	TGTGCCAGCAGCAGGGAACGGGCTGAAGCTTTCTTT
TRBJ2-6	TRBV5-1	NA	NA	CASTHTGDNVLTF	TGCGCCAGCACACACACCGGGGACAACGTCCTGACTTTC
TRBJ2-7	TRBV2	NA	TRBD1	CASRIGTGSYEQYF	TGTGCCAGCAGAATCGGGACAGGGTCCTACGAGCAGTACTTC
TRBJ1-1	TRBV10-3	few	NA	CASRRHPNTEAFF	TGTGCCAGCAGGCGGCACCCGAACACTGAAGCTTTCTTT
TRBJ1-1	TRBV4-1	NA	NA	CASSQAGEQANTEAFF	TGTGCCAGCAGCCAAGCCGGCGAACAGGCCAACACTGAAGCTTTCTTT
TRBJ1-6	TRBV6-6	few	TRBD1	CASSYGQGYNSPLHF	TGTGCCAGCAGTTACGGACAGGGCTATAATTCACCCCTCCACTTT
TRBJ2-5	TRBV7-6	NA	NA	CASSFAAGQPQYF	TGTGCCAGCAGCTTCGCGGCGGGCCAGCCCCAGTACTTC
TRBJ2-6	TRBV5-1	few	NA	CASSSDPGRSSGANVLTF	TGCGCCAGCAGCTCCGACCCGGGACGAAGCTCTGGGGCCAACGTCCTGACTTTC
TRBJ2-7	TRBV6-6	few	NA	CASSSGTGTAEQYF	TGTGCCAGCAGTTCCGGGACCGGGACCGCCGAGCAGTACTTC
TRBJ1-5	TRBV24-1	NA	TRBD1	CATSSEGASNQPQHF	TGTGCCACCAGCTCCGAGGGGGCGAGCAATCAGCCCCAGCATTTT
TRBJ2-5	TRBV20-1	NA	TRBD2	CSARGAGGVRRETQYF	TGCAGTGCTAGAGGAGCGGGGGGGGTCCGGAGAGAGACCCAGTACTTC
TRBJ1-5	TRBV2	few	NA	CASRAGVPQHF	TGTGCCAGCAGGGCGGGGGTTCCCCAGCATTTT
TRBJ2-5	TRBV20-1	NA	NA	CSATPAEQLFATQYF	TGCAGTGCTACGCCAGCCGAACAGCTTTTCGCGACCCAGTACTTC
TRBJ2-7	TRBV20-1	NA	TRBD2	CSGELAVGRGDEQYF	TGCAGTGGTGAACTAGCGGTTGGTCGGGGGGACGAGCAGTACTTC
TRBJ1-1	TRBV7-9	few	NA	CASSQSGGGGTEAFF	TGTGCCAGCAGCCAGAGTGGGGGGGGGGGAACTGAAGCTTTCTTT
TRBJ2-7	TRBV13	NA	NA	CASSSWTGSSYEQYF	TGTGCCAGCAGCTCTTGGACGGGGAGCTCCTACGAGCAGTACTTC
TRBJ2-7	TRBV10-2	many	NA	CASPFDEQYF	TGCGCCAGCCCATTTGACGAGCAGTACTTC
TRBJ2-2	TRBV5-1	NA	TRBD1	CASSQQGANTGELFF	TGCGCCAGCAGCCAACAGGGGGCGAACACCGGGGAGCTGTTTTTT
TRBJ2-2	TRBV4-3	few	NA	CASSQAQHTGELFF	TGCGCCAGCAGCCAAGCACAGCACACCGGGGAGCTGTTTTTT
TRBJ1-2	TRBV12-3/TRBV12-4	NA	NA	CASSPSGTSSGYTF	TGTGCCAGCAGTCCCTCGGGGACCTCCAGTGGCTACACCTTC
TRBJ2-7	TRBV20-1	many	TRBD2	CSALSTSANEQYF	TGCAGTGCCCTTTCGACTAGCGCCAACGAGCAGTACTTC
TRBJ2-5	TRBV10-3	many	TRBD1	CAIRGGQEEETQYF	TGTGCCATCAGGGGGGGACAGGAGGAAGAGACCCAGTACTTC
TRBJ1-2	TRBV6-5	NA	NA	CASSNIPRAGRYGYTF	TGTGCCAGCAGTAACATCCCTCGGGCAGGCCGCTATGGCTACACCTTC
TRBJ1-5	TRBV2	few	NA	CASGGGEPQHF	TGTGCCAGCGGGGGGGGGGAGCCCCAGCATTTT
TRBJ2-7	TRBV5-1	many	NA	CASSSYEQYF	TGTGCCAGCAGCTCCTACGAGCAGTACTTC
TRBJ1-5	TRBV19	many	TRBD1	CASWDSVAPQHF	TGTGCCAGTTGGGACAGCGTAGCGCCCCAGCATTTT
TRBJ2-7	TRBV7-9	few	TRBD1	CASSPGTGRGKDPYEQYF	TGTGCCAGCAGCCCAGGGACAGGGAGGGGAAAGGACCCTTACGAGCAGTACTTC
TRBJ2-7	TRBV2	NA	NA	CASSDSVGGRDYEQYF	TGTGCCAGCAGTGATTCCGTGGGGGGACGGGACTACGAGCAGTACTTC
TRBJ1-1	TRBV7-9	few	TRBD1	CASSLRDRGAFF	TGTGCCAGCAGCTTACGGGACAGGGGGGCTTTCTTT
TRBJ1-1	TRBV5-1	few	NA	CASSFWQGPTDTEAFF	TGCGCCAGCAGCTTTTGGCAGGGGCCCACGGACACTGAAGCTTTCTTT
TRBJ1-5	TRBV19	NA	NA	CASTKRGEGGEHF	TGTGCCAGTACTAAGAGGGGAGAGGGCGGGGAGCATTTT
TRBJ1-2	TRBV19	many	TRBD1	CASRRDRANYGYTF	TGTGCCAGTAGGAGGGACAGGGCTAACTATGGCTACACCTTC